One sample yielded the 13 T cell receptor beta chains listed below, sequenced in a study of CD4+ T cells in melanoma. Libraries were prepared by immunoSEQ multiplex PCR; TCRdb keeps only in-frame clonotypes and omits some of them. Of over 100,000 clones listed, around 93% are singletons. The sample taken for sequencing was peripheral blood. These receptors were collected from a human donor with melanoma.

DNA for the CDR3: TGTGCCACCACATCAGGGGGACTAAAGAACAATGAGCAGTTCTTC. Its translation: CATTSGGLKNNEQFF. This rearrangement joins TRBV27 to TRBJ2-1; D is perhaps TRBD1 or TRBD2 (7 bases each). Trimming removed 10 bases at V and 5 bases at J, with 21 bases between. CDR3 size: 15 residues. Germline loops: CDR1 MNHEY, CDR2 SMNVEV (reference sequence).

The gene calls are TRBV7-2 and TRBJ2-1, with 10 positions matching TRBD1. V shed 0 bases and J 7 bases; nucleotides not matched to a gene: 6. CDR1 SGHTA and CDR2 FQGNSA come from the germline V gene. This CDR3 comprises 16 residues. CDR3 sequence (DNA): TGTGCCAGCAGCTTAGCGCTGGGACAGGGGAGAAATGAGCAGTTCTTC. It encodes CASSLALGQGRNEQFF.

The V and J genes are TRBV6-6 and TRBJ2-7; 10 bases map to TRBD1. The junction had 6 bases not matched to a gene; V was cut back by 6 bases and J by 4 bases. The CDR3 runs to 14 residues. Looked up from germline, CDR1 is MNHNY and CDR2 is SVGAGI (reference sequence). The CDR3 sequence is CASRGPGQGYEQYF. In DNA form, the CDR3 reads TGTGCCAGCAGGGGACCGGGACAGGGGTACGAGCAGTACTTC.

The chain recombines TRBV5-6 with TRBJ2-5, with 9 bases lining up with TRBD1. Germline CDR1 SGHDT, CDR2 YYEEEE. Trimming cost V 5 bases and J 3 bases; bases outside gene matches: 8. This CDR3 is built from 15 residues. As DNA, the CDR3 is TGTGCCAGCAGTACCCCGGGACAGGGAGAAGAGACCCAGTACTTC. It codes for CASSTPGQGEETQYF.

The V gene is TRBV4-2, the J gene TRBJ2-7, with 7 bases that match TRBD1. The CDR3 extends over 14 amino acids. With V trimmed by 4 bases and J by 3 bases, 6 bases remained unmatched. Germline CDR1 LGHNA, CDR2 YNFKEQ. The CDR3 nucleotides read TGTGCCAGCAGCCCTGGCGCAGGGGGCTACGAGCAGTACTTC. Its translation: CASSPGAGGYEQYF.

This chain links TRBV6-4 with TRBJ2-7; D may be TRBD2 (6 bases). The CDR3 is made up of 20 amino acids. The V end lost 0 bases, the J end lost 3 bases, and 27 bases lay between the germline ends. The germline CDR1 and CDR2 sequences are MRHNA and SNTAGT. CDR3 DNA sequence: TGTGCCAGCAGTGACTCGAGTAAGGGGAGCCGGGACTCACCCCACTACGAGCAGTACTTC. Protein: CASSDSSKGSRDSPHYEQYF.

The chain employs TRBV7-9 and TRBJ2-5; D ambiguous. The CDR3 runs 13 residues. Trimming removed 7 bases at V and 3 bases at J, with 12 bases between. From germline, CDR1 is SEHNR and CDR2 FQNEAQ (reference sequence). In DNA form, the CDR3 reads TGTGCCAGCACCTTTGGCGGAGAAGAGACCCAGTACTTC. Encoded protein: CASTFGGEETQYF.

J is TRBJ2-3 and V is TRBV2, with 7 bases aligning to TRBD2. The germline V gene encodes CDR1 SNHLY and CDR2 FYNNEI. The CDR3 is 14 amino acids. J was trimmed by 9 bases and V by 7 bases; bases with no gene match: 13. For the CDR3, the DNA is TGTGCCAGCACCGATACCGGACGGGGGGTGACGCAGTATTTT. This codes for CASTDTGRGVTQYF.

The chain links TRBV28 to TRBJ1-2; 7 bases fit TRBD1. Germline CDR1 MDHEN, CDR2 SYDVKM. Trimming at V came to 2 bases and at J to 8 bases, leaving 14 bases not matched to a gene. This CDR3 region has 16 residues. The CDR3 sequence is CASSLRQGRVSRGYTF. For the CDR3, the DNA is TGTGCCAGCAGTTTACGACAGGGACGGGTTAGTAGGGGCTACACCTTC.

Points on this clone: At the DNA level, this CDR3 is encoded by other sequences in the same sample as well. The chain uses TRBV2 and TRBJ1-2; D ambiguous. Germline values: CDR1 SNHLY, CDR2 FYNNEI. V lost 4 bases, J lost 5 bases, and 8 bases lay in between. The CDR3 consists of 12 residues. As DNA, the CDR3 is TGTGCCAGCAGTGTAGCTTTATATGGCTACACCTTC. Its protein product is CASSVALYGYTF.

The chain carries TRBV28 and TRBJ2-5, with TRBD2 matching 9 bases. Germline CDR1 MDHEN, CDR2 SYDVKM. V lost 5 bases to trimming and J lost 3 bases; unmatched junction nucleotides: 1. The CDR3 covers 13 residues. CDR3 nucleotide sequence: TGTGCCAGCAGTCGACTAGCGGAAGAGACCCAGTACTTC. This encodes CASSRLAEETQYF.

This rearrangement joins TRBV11-1 to TRBJ2-5, with 10 bases aligning to TRBD2. The CDR3 contains 17 residues. From germline, CDR1 is SGHAT and CDR2 FQDESV (reference sequence). The ends lost 5 bases at V and 5 bases at J; junction bases unmatched: 14. The CDR3 region is CASSPPSGRALMETQYF. Written as DNA, the CDR3 is TGTGCCAGCAGCCCCCCCAGCGGGAGGGCCCTTATGGAGACCCAGTACTTC. Full variable domain (outside the CDR3, taken from reference TRBV11-1 and TRBJ2-5): EAEVAQSPRYKITEKSQAVAFWCDPISGHATLYWYRQILGQGPELLVQFQDESVVDDSQLPKDRFSAERLKGVDSTLKIQPAELGDSAMYLCASSPPSGRALMETQYFGPGTRLLVL.

This chain uses TRBV9 with TRBJ2-3; no clear D. The ends were cut back, 0 bases at V and 3 bases at J, with 5 bases in the middle. The CDR3 length is 13 residues. CDR1 is SGDLS, CDR2 YYNGEE, per germline. CDR3: CASSVAFTDTQYF. In DNA, the CDR3 is TGTGCCAGCAGCGTAGCGTTTACAGATACGCAGTATTTT.